A single sample is the source of the 29 T cell receptor beta chains below, sequenced in a study of follicular helper T cells after annual influenza vaccination. Documented time point: 2014-2015 season, pre-vaccination. This table comes from immunoSEQ multiplex PCR, and its TCRdb copy is limited to in-frame clones, with some not included. The sample consists of over 14,000 clones, 84% of them appearing once. Sequencing used CXCR5- memory CD4+ T cells sorted from blood, obtained on the day of influenza vaccination. All receptors come from an adult who received the influenza vaccine.

This chain uses TRBV5-6 with TRBJ2-5; D may correspond to TRBD1 or TRBD2 (5 bases each). CDR3 length: 16 residues. V was shortened by 4 bases and J by 5 bases, with 21 bases between the two germline ends. From germline, CDR1 is SGHDT and CDR2 YYEEEE. The DNA of the CDR3 is TGTGCCAGCAGCGGGGTTCGTACGGGACCGCGGGAGACCCAGTACTTC. Encoded protein: CASSGVRTGPRETQYF. Filled out from reference TRBV5-6 and TRBJ2-5, the complete variable domain reads DAGVTQSPTHLIKTRGQQVTLRCSPKSGHDTVSWYQQALGQGPQFIFQYYEEEERQRGNFPDRFSGHQFPNYSSELNVNALLLGDSALYLCASSGVRTGPRETQYFGPGTRLLVL.

CDR3 sequence (DNA): TGTGCCAGCAGCGCATCCGGGACTAGCGGATACAATGAGCAGTTCTTC. As protein: CASSASGTSGYNEQFF. The J gene is TRBJ2-1, the V gene TRBV9, with TRBD2 matching over 11 bases. Germline V lookup: CDR1 SGDLS, CDR2 YYNGEE. After removal of 3 bases from V and 4 bases from J, the junction contained 6 bases not matched to a gene. The CDR3 is 16 residues long.

The rearrangement joins TRBV2 to TRBJ2-7, with 8 bases identical to TRBD2. The germline CDR1 and CDR2 sequences are SNHLY and FYNNEI. CDR3 size: 15 residues. V shed 7 bases and J 7 bases; nucleotides not matched to a gene: 15. DNA of the CDR3: TGTGCCAGCAAGAAGGAGCGGGGGAGCTTAAGGGAGCAGTACTTC. It is translated as CASKKERGSLREQYF.

This clone has just a few counts. The V gene is TRBV30, the J gene TRBJ2-5; D is possibly TRBD1 or TRBD2 (6 bases each). The V gene lost 3 bases and the J gene lost 4 bases, with 12 bases spanning the gap. This CDR3 is 13 amino acids long. Germline CDR1 reads GTSNPN; CDR2 reads SVGIG (reference sequence). The CDR3 bases are TGTGCCTGGAGCGGGGGCGCCGGAGAGACCCAGTACTTC. Its translation is CAWSGGAGETQYF.

The chain joins TRBV7-2 to TRBJ1-1; D call uncertain. The germline gives CDR1 SGHTA, CDR2 FQGNSA. The V and J ends lost 5 bases and 4 bases respectively, with 11 bases between them. The CDR3 has 13 residues. The CDR3 loop is CASSPYPGTEAFF. The CDR3 DNA sequence: TGTGCCAGCAGCCCCTACCCCGGCACTGAAGCTTTCTTT.

The table lists this clone with a count of one. This chain uses TRBV5-5 with TRBJ1-2, with 10 bases identical to TRBD1. This CDR3 comprises 15 residues. Germline loops: CDR1 SGHKS, CDR2 YYEKEE (reference sequence). Unmatched junction bases numbered 8, after V lost 1 base and J lost 8 bases. The CDR3 DNA sequence: TGTGCCAGCAGCTTGTATTCCGGGACAGGGGACGGCTACACCTTC. Translated: CASSLYSGTGDGYTF.

DNA for the CDR3: TGTGCCATCAGTGACCGAGAGGGGGCTGCTAATGAAAAACTGTTTTTT. This gives the protein CAISDREGAANEKLFF. V gene TRBV10-3 combines with J gene TRBJ1-4, with 7 bases that match TRBD1. The germline CDR1 and CDR2 sequences are ENHRY and SYGVKD. This CDR3 has 16 residues. After removal of 3 bases from V and 3 bases from J, the junction contained 7 bases not matched to a gene.

The chain joins TRBV11-2 to TRBJ2-4; TRBD1 is a possible D gene (6 bases). The germline V and J ends were trimmed by 2 bases and 8 bases, with 16 bases remaining between them. The CDR3 has 15 residues. Germline V gene sequence: CDR1 SGHAT, CDR2 FQNNGV. CDR3 protein: CASSLPKQGGDIQYF. The CDR3 coding sequence is TGTGCCAGCAGCTTACCGAAACAGGGTGGTGACATTCAGTACTTC.

The V gene is TRBV11-2, the J gene TRBJ2-3; no clear D. The V end lost 4 bases, the J end lost 0 bases, and 11 bases lay between the germline ends. The CDR3 consists of 15 residues. CDR1 and CDR2 from the germline V gene are SGHAT and FQNNGV. Here the CDR3 reads CASSSAMTSTDTQYF. In nucleotides, the CDR3 is TGTGCCAGCAGCTCCGCCATGACTAGCACAGATACGCAGTATTTT.

V is TRBV10-1 and J is TRBJ1-5; D gene uncertain. Germline loops: CDR1 WNHNN, CDR2 SYGVQD (reference sequence). Trimming pared 4 bases from V and 0 bases from J, leaving 22 bases between. This CDR3 has 19 amino acids. Written as DNA, the CDR3 is TGCGCCAGCAGTGGTTGGGTCCCCAAGCGGGATTATAGCAATCAGCCCCAGCATTTT. Protein: CASSGWVPKRDYSNQPQHF.

In this sample, this clone turned up once. V and J are TRBV28 and TRBJ2-7; a weak D match, TRBD1 (6 bases). The CDR3 is 15 residues long. V dropped 5 bases and J dropped 2 bases, with 16 bases sitting between them. CDR1 is MDHEN, CDR2 SYDVKM, per germline. CDR3 sequence reads: CASSGQYLRTYEQYF. CDR3 sequence (DNA): TGTGCCAGCAGTGGACAGTACCTACGTACCTACGAGCAGTACTTC.

The chain joins TRBV7-2 to TRBJ2-6; tentative D call: TRBD1 (6 bases). The CDR3 is 17 residues long. Per germline, CDR1 SGHTA and CDR2 FQGNSA. V dropped 3 bases and J dropped 0 bases, with 12 bases sitting between them. The CDR3 loop is CASSLDSVISGANVLTF. For the CDR3, the DNA is TGTGCCAGCAGCTTGGACAGCGTGATCTCTGGGGCCAACGTCCTGACTTTC. Full variable domain (outside the CDR3, taken from reference TRBV7-2 and TRBJ2-6): GAGVSQSPSNKVTEKGKDVELRCDPISGHTALYWYRQSLGQGLEFLIYFQGNSAPDKSGLPSDRFSAERTGGSVSTLTIQRTQQEDSAVYLCASSLDSVISGANVLTFGAGSRLTVL.

The chain joins TRBV28 to TRBJ1-5; D is perhaps TRBD1 (5 bases). CDR1 and CDR2 (germline): MDHEN, SYDVKM. V was clipped by 7 bases and J by 6 bases, with 13 bases between them. CDR3 length equals 13 residues. The CDR3 DNA follows: TGTGCCAGCACCTCAACCGGGGGTCAGCCCCAGCATTTT. It specifies CASTSTGGQPQHF.

The rearrangement links TRBV7-9 to TRBJ2-2; 8 bases align to TRBD2. CDR1 and CDR2 from the germline V gene are SEHNR and FQNEAQ (reference sequence). With 2 bases clipped from V and 4 bases from J, the junction kept 3 bases outside the gene matches. This CDR3 spans 15 amino acids. CDR3 residues: CASSLQRGSTGELFF. The DNA of the CDR3 is TGTGCCAGCAGCTTACAGCGGGGGAGCACCGGGGAGCTGTTTTTT.

The CDR3 DNA reads as TGTGCCAGCAGCGGCGTCCGGGGGAAAATAGGCTACACCTTC. Protein product: CASSGVRGKIGYTF. The V call is TRBV5-5, the J call TRBJ1-2, with a tentative D call TRBD1 (5 bases). CDR1 and CDR2 (germline): SGHKS, YYEKEE (reference sequence). V dropped 4 bases and J dropped 8 bases, with 18 bases sitting between them. CDR3 length: 14 residues.

This chain joins TRBV7-2 and TRBJ2-5, with D possibly called TRBD1 or TRBD2 (5 bases each). Germline V lookup: CDR1 SGHTA, CDR2 FQGNSA. With 0 bases removed from V and 1 base from J, the gap between germline ends came to 6 bases. The CDR3 sequence is 14 residues long. The CDR3 spells CASSLAGPQETQYF. As DNA, the CDR3 is TGTGCCAGCAGCTTAGCGGGACCCCAAGAGACCCAGTACTTC.

CDR3 residues: CASSSHRTGGSGANVLTF. As DNA, the CDR3 is TGTGCCAGCAGCTCCCACCGGACAGGGGGCTCTGGGGCCAACGTCCTGACTTTC. This rearrangement joins TRBV5-8 to TRBJ2-6, with 10 bases lining up with TRBD1. Germline CDR1 and CDR2: SGHTS and YDEGEE. The CDR3 is 18 amino acids. V shed 3 bases, J shed 0 bases, and the junction held 6 bases outside the gene matches.

The chain joins TRBV18 to TRBJ2-2; D uncertain. The germline V and J ends were trimmed by 3 bases and 4 bases, with 12 bases remaining between them. CDR1 is KGHSH, CDR2 LQKENI, per germline. CDR3 length: 15 amino acids. Written as DNA, the CDR3 is TGTGCCAGCTCACCTTTTCCGCCGGGCACCGGGGAGCTGTTTTTT. Residues: CASSPFPPGTGELFF.

The chain recombines TRBV7-2 with TRBJ2-2, with D possibly matching TRBD1 (6 bases). Germline CDR1 reads SGHTA; CDR2 reads FQGNSA. The CDR3 runs to 16 residues. Trimming took 10 bases from V and 3 from J, leaving 21 bases between them. CDR3 region: CAIPRQDSLDTGELFF. CDR3 nucleotides: TGTGCCATCCCTAGACAGGACAGCCTGGACACCGGGGAGCTGTTTTTT.

The chain is built from TRBV11-2 and TRBJ1-2, with D maybe TRBD1 (5 bases). Looked up from germline, CDR1 is SGHAT and CDR2 is FQNNGV. This CDR3 is 14 amino acids long. V shed 5 bases and J shed 7 bases, with 17 bases lying between them. CDR3 in DNA: TGTGCCAGCAGCGAAGGGACGAAATTACTTGGCTACACCTTC. It translates to CASSEGTKLLGYTF.

The rearrangement links TRBV14 to TRBJ1-1; no clear D gene. CDR1 is SGHDN, CDR2 FVKESK, per germline. V lost 4 bases and J lost 0, with 18 bases in between. The CDR3 is 17 amino acids. The CDR3 loop is CASSRPDFFQMNTEAFF. The CDR3, as DNA: TGTGCCAGCAGCCGACCGGACTTCTTCCAAATGAACACTGAAGCTTTCTTT.

V and J are TRBV27 and TRBJ1-2; 8 bases fit TRBD1. Germline values: CDR1 MNHEY, CDR2 SMNVEV (reference sequence). The CDR3 totals 14 residues. Germline trimming cut 2 bases from V and 2 bases from J; bases unmatched to any gene: 1. DNA for the CDR3: TGTGCCAGCAGTTTAGGACAGGGCAACTATGGCTACACCTTC. Translation: CASSLGQGNYGYTF.

The rearrangement links TRBV9 to TRBJ2-1; TRBD2 matches at 16 bases. This CDR3 is built from 18 residues. V dropped 2 bases and J dropped 8; count of bases not matched to a gene: 10. Germline V gene sequence: CDR1 SGDLS, CDR2 YYNGEE. CDR3 sequence reads: CASSVGTSGGAFRYEQFF. The CDR3 coding sequence is TGTGCCAGCAGCGTGGGGACTAGCGGGGGGGCTTTTAGGTATGAGCAGTTCTTC.

J is TRBJ2-7 and V is TRBV4-1; the match to TRBD2 covers 10 bases. This CDR3 has 17 amino acids. Losses at the gene ends were 0 bases for V and 1 base for J; bases not matched to a gene: 6. Germline loops: CDR1 MGHRA, CDR2 YSYEKL. In DNA form, the CDR3 reads TGCGCCAGCAGCCAAGACCCGGGACTAGCGCCTTCCTACGAGCAGTACTTC. Translation: CASSQDPGLAPSYEQYF.

V and J are TRBV15 and TRBJ1-5; possible D gene TRBD1, 5 bases. V dropped 1 base and J dropped 0 bases, with 10 bases sitting between them. Germline V lookup: CDR1 LNHNV, CDR2 YYDKDF (reference sequence). The CDR3 spans 16 residues. For the CDR3, the DNA is TGTGCCACCAGCAGAGGGACACACAATAGCAATCAGCCCCAGCATTTT. This translates into CATSRGTHNSNQPQHF.

This clone was seen once. J is TRBJ1-2 and V is TRBV7-2; D ambiguous. Germline lookup yields CDR1 SGHTA and CDR2 FQGNSA. The CDR3 has 12 residues. V lost 3 bases and J 6 bases, leaving 8 bases between the germline ends. The CDR3 region has the DNA TGTGCCAGCAGCTTGCAGAACCATGGCTACACCTTC. Its protein product is CASSLQNHGYTF.

The sample holds one count of this clone. The junction differs from germline at one of its ends, possibly a read error. The chain couples TRBV7-9 to TRBJ2-2; D may correspond to TRBD1 or TRBD2 (5 bases each). From germline, CDR1 is SEHNR and CDR2 FQNEAQ (reference sequence). The length of the CDR3 is 18 residues. In nucleotides, the CDR3 is TGTGCCAGCACCTTTGGCGAGGTCTCGGGACGGAACCCCGGGGAGCTGTTTTTT. Protein: CASTFGEVSGRNPGELFF. The variable domain in full, with the rest retrieved from reference TRBV7-9 and TRBJ2-2, is DTGVSQNPRHKITKRGQNVTFRCDPISEHNRLYWYRQTLGQGPEFLTYFQNEAQLEKSRLLSDRFSAERPKGSFSTLEIQRTEQGDSAMYLCASTFGEVSGRNPGELFFGEGSRLTVL.

J is TRBJ1-5 and V is TRBV5-8, with 9 nucleotides matching TRBD1. With V trimmed by 4 bases and J by 4 bases, 9 bases remained unmatched. The CDR3 covers 16 residues. From germline, CDR1 is SGHTS and CDR2 YDEGEE. CDR3 in amino acids: CASSPWGGQGNQPQHF. The CDR3 DNA is TGTGCCAGCAGCCCCTGGGGGGGACAGGGAAATCAGCCCCAGCATTTT.

This sequence joins TRBV5-4 and TRBJ1-6; 10 nucleotides match TRBD1. With 3 bases clipped from V and 6 bases from J, the junction kept 3 bases outside the gene matches. The CDR3 is 15 residues long. The germline CDR1 and CDR2 sequences are SGHNT and YYREEE (reference sequence). CDR3 DNA: TGTGCCAGCAGCTGGGACAGGGGCTCTAATTCACCCCTCCACTTT. Translated: CASSWDRGSNSPLHF.